This TCR beta chain was documented in a study of T cell responses to AZD1222 COVID-19 vaccine. Germline CDR1 SNHLY, CDR2 FYNNEI. The CDR3 has 12 amino acids. V gave up 4 bases and J gave up 3 bases, with 4 bases separating them. Remarks on this clone: Its antigen is undetermined.

Findings and caveats of the study: Mostly white British, mostly female donors; authors suggested clonal diversity may be underestimated. Regions left unmutated in variants are reportedly the target of nearly half of spike-specific TCRs.

The assay was immunoSEQ multiplex PCR, and TCRdb's table has in-frame clones only and misses some. The data hold 60,000 to 90,000 clones, with roughly 80% observed a single time. The material was peripheral blood, obtained 28 days after the second dose of the MenACWY control vaccine. The V and J genes are TRBV2 and TRBJ1-5; D remains ambiguous. The TCR comes from an adult who received the MenACWY meningococcal vaccine as a control. Here the CDR3 reads CASSGDNQPQHF. CDR3 nucleotides: TGTGCCAGCAGTGGAGACAATCAGCCCCAGCATTTT. Looking up the rest from reference TRBV2 and TRBJ1-5 gives the full variable domain: EPEVTQTPSHQVTQMGQEVILRCVPISNHLYFYWYRQILGQKVEFLVSFYNNEISEKSEIFDDQFSVERPDGSNFTLKIRSTKLEDSAMYFCASSGDNQPQHFGDGTRLSIL.